This T cell receptor (beta chain) was identified during a study of blood T cell repertoires in COVID-19. The assay was immunoSEQ multiplex PCR, and TCRdb's table has in-frame clones only and misses some. The table shows about 210,000 clones, with 84% occurring only once. The V end lost 4 bases, the J end lost 5 bases, and 15 bases lay between the germline ends. The CDR3 contains 14 residues. The germline gives CDR1 SGHTS, CDR2 YDEGEE. This clone came up a few times. This TCR came from a woman older than 75 with COVID-19, enrolled during active disease. What was sequenced was peripheral blood. The J gene is TRBJ1-2, the V gene TRBV5-8, with D possibly being TRBD1 (5 bases). As DNA, the CDR3 is TGTGCCAGCAGCCCGCTCAGACAGCCTTATGGCTACACCTTC. Translated, it gives CASSPLRQPYGYTF. Full variable domain (missing parts from reference TRBV5-8 and TRBJ1-2): EAGVTQSPTHLIKTRGQQATLRCSPISGHTSVYWYQQALGLGLQFLLWYDEGEERNRGNFPPRFSGRQFPNYSSELNVNALELEDSALYLCASSPLRQPYGYTFGSGTRLTVV.